These T cell receptor beta chains were read from a single sample in a study of CD8+ T cells in alopecia areata. The data were produced by immunoSEQ multiplex PCR, yet TCRdb's version contains in-frame clones alone and is incomplete. The sample includes under 150,000 clones, approximately 57% of them seen just once. The sequencing used CD4+ T cells sorted from blood, collected at week 4, from a patient treated with tofacitinib. The receptors were gathered from a human donor with alopecia areata. Each CDR3 is given with its conserved first and last residue. D genes are given only for firm matches. Clone size, where shown, is once, few, many, or a class for clones that have expanded.

abundance	v_gene	d_gene	j_gene	CDR3aa	CDR3nt
few	TRBV7-9	.	TRBJ2-5	CASSSKKGQGQETQYF	TGTGCCAGCAGCTCCAAGAAAGGACAAGGTCAAGAGACCCAGTACTTC
.	TRBV29-1	.	TRBJ1-2	CSVDGSGQAYGYTF	TGCAGCGTCGACGGGTCAGGGCAGGCCTATGGCTACACCTTC
.	TRBV5-1	TRBD1	TRBJ2-1	CASSLAGTGQRSPEQFF	TGCGCCAGCAGCTTGGCGGGGACAGGACAGCGATCCCCGGAGCAGTTCTTC
.	TRBV18	.	TRBJ1-5	CASSPANQPQHF	TGTGCCAGCTCACCGGCCAATCAGCCCCAGCATTTT
.	TRBV7-2	TRBD1	TRBJ1-2	CASSPRDRGARYGYTF	TGTGCCAGCAGCCCGCGGGACAGGGGGGCTAGATATGGCTACACCTTC
.	TRBV2	.	TRBJ2-3	CASSASTDTQYF	TGTGCCAGCAGTGCCAGCACAGATACGCAGTATTTT
.	TRBV4-1	.	TRBJ1-2	CASSQTGGRANYGYTF	TGCGCCAGCAGCCAAACGGGGGGACGTGCTAACTATGGCTACACCTTC
few	TRBV28	.	TRBJ1-5	CASTLGQGLNQPQHF	TGTGCCAGCACCCTAGGGCAGGGACTCAATCAGCCCCAGCATTTT
.	TRBV10-3	TRBD2	TRBJ2-1	CAISGGTSGYNEQFF	TGTGCCATCAGTGGGGGGACTAGCGGATACAATGAGCAGTTCTTC
.	TRBV29-1	TRBD1	TRBJ2-1	CSTRDRGFYNEQFF	TGCAGCACCCGGGACAGGGGTTTCTACAATGAGCAGTTCTTC